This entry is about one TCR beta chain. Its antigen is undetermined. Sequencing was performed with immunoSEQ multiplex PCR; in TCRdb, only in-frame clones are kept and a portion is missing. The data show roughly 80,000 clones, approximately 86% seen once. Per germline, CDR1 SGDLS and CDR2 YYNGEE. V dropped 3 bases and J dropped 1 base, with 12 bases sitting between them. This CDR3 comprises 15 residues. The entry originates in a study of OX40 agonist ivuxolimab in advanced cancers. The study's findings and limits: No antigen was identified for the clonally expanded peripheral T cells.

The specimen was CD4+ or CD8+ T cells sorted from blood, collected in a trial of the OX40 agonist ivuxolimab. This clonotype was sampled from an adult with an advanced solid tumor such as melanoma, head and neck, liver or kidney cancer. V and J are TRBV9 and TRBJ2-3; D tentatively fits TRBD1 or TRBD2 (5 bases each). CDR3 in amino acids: CASSGAQGGTDTQYF. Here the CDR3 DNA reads TGTGCCAGCAGCGGGGCGCAGGGAGGCACAGATACGCAGTATTTT.